This passage covers 30 T cell receptor beta chains from one sample sequenced in a study of OX40 agonist ivuxolimab in advanced cancers. Libraries were prepared by immunoSEQ multiplex PCR; TCRdb keeps only in-frame clonotypes and omits some of them. The repertoire holds roughly 80,000 clones, roughly 85% seen once, with under 0.75% in the top ten. The sample here was CD4+ or CD8+ T cells sorted from blood, taken in a trial of the OX40 agonist ivuxolimab. The receptors stem from an adult with an advanced solid tumor such as melanoma, head and neck, liver or kidney cancer.

The chain employs TRBV6-6 and TRBJ1-2, with a possible D match to TRBD1 (5 bases). The CDR3 has 14 amino acids. V was clipped by 0 bases and J by 8 bases, with 13 bases between them. Germline loops: CDR1 MNHNY, CDR2 SVGAGI (reference sequence). Here the CDR3 DNA reads TGTGCCAGCAGTTACTCGGGTCCCTCAGGGGGCTACACCTTC. Its translation: CASSYSGPSGGYTF.

The chain combines TRBV7-2 with TRBJ2-5; TRBD2 aligns across 10 bases. The ends lost 0 bases at V and 4 bases at J; junction bases unmatched: 5. The CDR3 contains 16 residues. Germline values: CDR1 SGHTA, CDR2 FQGNSA. The chain's CDR3 is CASSLAPAGGRETQYF. The CDR3 DNA follows: TGTGCCAGCAGCTTAGCCCCAGCGGGGGGGCGAGAGACCCAGTACTTC.

This clone has only one observation. V and J are TRBV19 and TRBJ2-2, with 9 bases that match TRBD1. V shed 5 bases, J shed 6 bases, and the junction held 4 bases outside the gene matches. Per germline, CDR1 LNHDA and CDR2 SQIVND (reference sequence). CDR3 length: 14 residues. The CDR3, as DNA: TGTGCCAGTAGTGCAAACAGGGGGCCCGGGGAGCTGTTTTTT. This codes for CASSANRGPGELFF.

CDR3 nucleotide sequence: TGTGCCAGTAGTACCAGGACAGGGACCGGGGAGCTGTTTTTT. Encoded protein: CASSTRTGTGELFF. The rearrangement links TRBV19 to TRBJ2-2, with 8 bases aligning to TRBD1. With V trimmed by 4 bases and J by 5 bases, 3 bases remained unmatched. Germline CDR1 is LNHDA and CDR2 is SQIVND (reference sequence). The CDR3 covers 14 residues.

This clone was detected only once. The rearrangement joins TRBV5-4 to TRBJ2-1; TRBD1 or TRBD2 may be the D gene (5 bases each). This CDR3 is built from 14 residues. Germline CDR1 and CDR2: SGHNT and YYREEE (reference sequence). The V end was cut by 4 bases, the J end by 8 bases, with 16 bases between. This CDR3 is CASSPTAVGDEQFF. CDR3 in DNA: TGTGCCAGCAGCCCGACAGCTGTCGGGGATGAGCAGTTCTTC.

The V and J genes are TRBV30 and TRBJ2-7; D gene uncertain. Germline CDR1 is GTSNPN and CDR2 is SVGIG (reference sequence). This CDR3 is built from 12 residues. Trimming stripped 0 bases from V and 5 bases from J, with 8 bases between. DNA of the CDR3: TGTGCCTGGAGTGTAGCCAGCCACGAGCAGTACTTC. Protein: CAWSVASHEQYF. The whole variable domain, filled in from reference TRBV30 and TRBJ2-7, reads SQTIHQWPATLVQPVGSPLSLECTVEGTSNPNLYWYRQAAGRGLQLLFYSVGIGQISSEVPQNLSASRPQDRQFILSSKKLLLSDSGFYLCAWSVASHEQYFGPGTRLTVT.

This chain links TRBV7-2 with TRBJ1-1, with D perhaps matching TRBD1 (5 bases). Germline values: CDR1 SGHTA, CDR2 FQGNSA. V was trimmed by 5 bases and J by 3 bases, leaving 10 bases between them. CDR3 length: 13 amino acids. CDR3 DNA sequence: TGTGCCAGCAGCCCCCAGGGAGACACTGAAGCTTTCTTT. Residues: CASSPQGDTEAFF.

This rearrangement joins TRBV7-2 to TRBJ2-5; 13 bases line up with TRBD2. Germline trimming cut 5 bases from V and 2 bases from J; bases unmatched to any gene: 5. The germline V gene has CDR1 SGHTA and CDR2 FQGNSA. The CDR3 spans 16 residues. Here the CDR3 DNA reads TGTGCCAGCAGCCTCAAACTAGCGGGGGGGCAAGAGACCCAGTACTTC. As protein: CASSLKLAGGQETQYF.

The V and J genes are TRBV5-5 and TRBJ2-2; D might be TRBD1 (6 bases). V gave up 5 bases and J gave up 0 bases, with 11 bases separating them. Looked up from germline, CDR1 is SGHKS and CDR2 is YYEKEE (reference sequence). This CDR3 comprises 15 residues. The DNA of the CDR3 is TGTGCCAGCAGGGGGGACACTGCGAACACCGGGGAGCTGTTTTTT. Its translation is CASRGDTANTGELFF.

The chain is built from TRBV4-1 and TRBJ2-7, with a weak D call TRBD2 (6 bases). This CDR3 has 17 amino acids. V lost 1 base and J lost 6, with 22 bases in between. Germline lookup yields CDR1 MGHRA and CDR2 YSYEKL. The CDR3 loop is CASSQVSGRGGRFEQYF. The CDR3 region has the DNA TGCGCCAGCAGCCAAGTATCGGGAAGGGGAGGCCGCTTCGAGCAGTACTTC.

The chain carries TRBV6-5 and TRBJ2-7, with a possible D match to TRBD1 (5 bases). Per the germline V gene, CDR1 is MNHEY and CDR2 is SVGAGI. V lost 8 bases and J lost 1, with 12 bases in between. The CDR3 is 13 residues long. The CDR3 DNA sequence: TGTGCCAGCCAGACAGCCGGGTCCTACGAGCAGTACTTC. Translation gives CASQTAGSYEQYF.

V and J are TRBV2 and TRBJ1-1, with TRBD1 as a possible D gene (6 bases). The CDR3 runs to 13 residues. V lost 6 bases, J lost 5 bases, and 13 bases lay in between. Per germline, CDR1 SNHLY and CDR2 FYNNEI. The chain's CDR3 is CASRKQGGTEAFF. The DNA for the CDR3 is TGTGCCAGCAGGAAACAGGGAGGTACTGAAGCTTTCTTT. The whole variable domain, filled in from reference TRBV2 and TRBJ1-1, reads EPEVTQTPSHQVTQMGQEVILRCVPISNHLYFYWYRQILGQKVEFLVSFYNNEISEKSEIFDDQFSVERPDGSNFTLKIRSTKLEDSAMYFCASRKQGGTEAFFGQGTRLTVV.

The V and J genes are TRBV19 and TRBJ1-5; tentatively, D is TRBD1 (5 bases). Between the trimmed V and J ends, which lost 2 bases and 2 bases, there was a span of 10 bases. This CDR3 contains 15 residues. Germline assignment: CDR1 LNHDA and CDR2 SQIVND (reference sequence). The chain's CDR3 is CASSITPGGNQPQHF. The CDR3 DNA sequence: TGTGCCAGTAGTATAACGCCGGGGGGCAATCAGCCCCAGCATTTT.

The V gene is TRBV7-9, the J gene TRBJ2-1; D is uncertain. Germline values: CDR1 SEHNR, CDR2 FQNEAQ (reference sequence). Trimming cost V 10 bases and J 4 bases, with 17 bases left between them. This CDR3 spans 14 amino acids. The CDR3 region has the DNA TGTGCCACCCCCCTTGGCGGTGAATACAATGAGCAGTTCTTC. It encodes CATPLGGEYNEQFF.

The chain combines TRBV11-2 with TRBJ1-1; D might be TRBD1 (5 bases). This CDR3 is 14 amino acids long. Germline values: CDR1 SGHAT, CDR2 FQNNGV. The V and J ends lost 5 bases and 4 bases respectively, with 14 bases between them. The CDR3 loop reads CASSPQGVGTEAFF. The CDR3 region has the DNA TGTGCCAGCAGCCCTCAGGGAGTGGGCACTGAAGCTTTCTTT. The full variable domain, with the rest looked up from reference TRBV11-2 and TRBJ1-1, is EAGVAQSPRYKIIEKRQSVAFWCNPISGHATLYWYQQILGQGPKLLIQFQNNGVVDDSQLPKDRFSAERLKGVDSTLKIQPAKLEDSAVYLCASSPQGVGTEAFFGQGTRLTVV.

V and J are TRBV6-1 and TRBJ2-7; D not certain. The CDR3 has 13 residues. V was pared by 7 bases and J by 4 bases, with 14 bases between. Germline lookup yields CDR1 MNHNS and CDR2 SASEGT. The CDR3 loop is CASTEAYSYEQYF. In DNA, the CDR3 is TGTGCCAGCACCGAGGCTTACAGTTACGAGCAGTACTTC.

This chain connects TRBV2 to TRBJ2-2, with D uncertain. Germline assignment: CDR1 SNHLY and CDR2 FYNNEI. V was clipped by 7 bases and J by 6 bases, with 6 bases between them. This CDR3 has 11 amino acids. DNA for the CDR3: TGTGCCAGCACCACGGCCGGGGAGCTGTTTTTT. This encodes CASTTAGELFF.

The chain combines TRBV9 with TRBJ1-2; D is perhaps TRBD1 (6 bases). CDR3 length: 15 amino acids. Germline V gives CDR1 SGDLS, CDR2 YYNGEE. The germline V and J ends were trimmed by 3 bases and 7 bases, with 19 bases remaining between them. CDR3 residues: CASSGSTTGPAGYTF. CDR3 DNA sequence: TGTGCCAGCAGCGGTTCGACTACAGGGCCGGCTGGCTACACCTTC.

This rearrangement joins TRBV7-8 to TRBJ1-4; unclear D gene. This CDR3 region has 14 residues. The germline gives CDR1 SGHVS, CDR2 FQNEAQ. The germline V and J ends were trimmed by 2 bases and 8 bases, with 12 bases remaining between them. CDR3: CASSLTSVGEKLFF. CDR3 DNA: TGTGCCAGCAGCTTAACGTCAGTGGGGGAAAAACTGTTTTTT.

The chain joins TRBV18 to TRBJ2-2; D is perhaps TRBD1 (5 bases). Deletions cut 0 bases from V and 8 bases from J, with 13 bases between. CDR1 and CDR2 (germline): KGHSH, LQKENI. The CDR3 totals 15 residues. Here the CDR3 reads CASSPPAQGGGELFF. CDR3 sequence (DNA): TGTGCCAGCTCACCACCGGCTCAGGGCGGAGGGGAGCTGTTTTTT.

The V and J genes are TRBV13 and TRBJ2-3, with TRBD1 matching 11 bases. CDR1 and CDR2 from the germline V gene are PRHDT and FYEKMQ (reference sequence). V lost 10 bases and J lost 3; bases outside the gene matches: 12. The CDR3 extends over 16 amino acids. This chain's CDR3 is CATRDRGWLSTDTQYF. The DNA of the CDR3 is TGTGCCACCCGGGACAGGGGGTGGTTGAGTACAGATACGCAGTATTTT.

V is TRBV5-1 and J is TRBJ2-5, with 16 positions matching TRBD2. Trimming at V came to 4 bases and at J to 5 bases, leaving 2 bases not matched to a gene. The germline V gene encodes CDR1 SGHRS and CDR2 YFSETQ. The CDR3 consists of 15 residues. CDR3: CASSPGLAGGETQYF. CDR3 sequence (DNA): TGCGCCAGCAGCCCGGGACTAGCGGGAGGGGAGACCCAGTACTTC. Full variable domain (outside the CDR3, taken from reference TRBV5-1 and TRBJ2-5): KAGVTQTPRYLIKTRGQQVTLSCSPISGHRSVSWYQQTPGQGLQFLFEYFSETQRNKGNFPGRFSGRQFSNSRSEMNVSTLELGDSALYLCASSPGLAGGETQYFGPGTRLLVL.

The chain carries TRBV29-1 and TRBJ1-1; no reliable D call. Trimming removed 4 bases at V and 5 bases at J, with 11 bases between. CDR1 and CDR2 from the germline V gene are SQVTM and ANQGSEA. The CDR3 consists of 12 residues. The CDR3 region has the DNA TGCAGCGTTGGGGGTTCGTTAACTGAAGCTTTCTTT. Translation: CSVGGSLTEAFF.

The chain is built from TRBV19 and TRBJ1-1; TRBD1 might be the D (5 bases). CDR1 is LNHDA and CDR2 is SQIVND in the germline V gene (reference sequence). The V gene lost 1 base and the J gene lost 0 bases, with 9 bases spanning the gap. This CDR3 contains 15 residues. The CDR3 DNA reads as TGTGCCAGTAGTATAGGAACAGGATTGAACACTGAAGCTTTCTTT. It yields the protein CASSIGTGLNTEAFF.

The V call is TRBV18, the J call TRBJ1-1; no reliable D call. Germline CDR1 KGHSH, CDR2 LQKENI. V lost 2 bases and J lost 2, with 12 bases in between. This CDR3 contains 15 residues. Here the CDR3 reads CASSPSNPGNTEAFF. DNA for the CDR3: TGTGCCAGCTCACCATCGAACCCAGGAAACACTGAAGCTTTCTTT.

A single count supports this clone. The chain couples TRBV30 to TRBJ2-1; the match to TRBD1 covers 8 bases. V shed 3 bases, J shed 6 bases, and the junction held 10 bases outside the gene matches. CDR3 size: 15 residues. From germline, CDR1 is GTSNPN and CDR2 SVGIG (reference sequence). The CDR3 loop is CAWSAWGQVTNEQFF. Written as DNA, the CDR3 is TGTGCCTGGAGCGCGTGGGGACAGGTCACCAATGAGCAGTTCTTC.

This clone was seen a handful of times. The rearrangement joins TRBV5-1 to TRBJ1-1; D gene ambiguous. The CDR3 consists of 16 residues. Germline V gives CDR1 SGHRS, CDR2 YFSETQ. Trimming removed 4 bases from V and 1 base from J, with 17 bases in between. CDR3 protein: CASSPGTVWTNTEAFF. CDR3 sequence (DNA): TGCGCCAGCAGCCCGGGCACTGTTTGGACGAACACTGAAGCTTTCTTT.

The count of this clone is one. J is TRBJ2-3 and V is TRBV7-2; D is ambiguous. Trimming cost V 3 bases and J 4 bases, with 8 bases left between them. The CDR3 has 13 residues. Germline V gene lookup returns CDR1 SGHTA and CDR2 FQGNSA. The CDR3 loop reads CASSFGGSDTQYF. The CDR3 DNA reads as TGTGCCAGCAGCTTTGGCGGATCAGATACGCAGTATTTT.

Here the CDR3 reads CASTNVGSATNEKLFF. The CDR3 DNA sequence: TGTGCCAGCACGAACGTGGGAAGTGCAACTAATGAAAAACTGTTTTTT. This sequence joins TRBV6-6 and TRBJ1-4; D call uncertain. V lost 7 bases, J lost 0 bases, and 15 bases lay in between. The CDR3 covers 16 residues. Germline V gene data show CDR1 as MNHNY and CDR2 as SVGAGI (reference sequence).

J is TRBJ2-2 and V is TRBV7-3, with D perhaps being TRBD1 or TRBD2 (5 bases each). Germline V gene data show CDR1 as SGHTA and CDR2 as FQGTGA. This CDR3 region has 15 residues. V lost 5 bases, J lost 0 bases, and 10 bases lay in between. The CDR3: CASSPGQPNTGELFF. DNA of the CDR3: TGTGCCAGCAGCCCGGGGCAGCCGAACACCGGGGAGCTGTTTTTT.